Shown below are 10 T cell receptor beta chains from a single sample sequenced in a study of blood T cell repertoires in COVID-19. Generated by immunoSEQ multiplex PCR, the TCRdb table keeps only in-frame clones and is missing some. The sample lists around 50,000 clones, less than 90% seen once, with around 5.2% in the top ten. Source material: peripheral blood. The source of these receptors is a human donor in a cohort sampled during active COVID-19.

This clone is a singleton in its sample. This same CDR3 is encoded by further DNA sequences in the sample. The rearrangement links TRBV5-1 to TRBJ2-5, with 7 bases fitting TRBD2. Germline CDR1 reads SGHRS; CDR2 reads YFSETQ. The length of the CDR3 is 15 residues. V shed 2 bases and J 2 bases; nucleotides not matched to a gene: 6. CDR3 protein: CASSFSGGLQETQYF. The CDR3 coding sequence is TGCGCCAGCAGCTTCTCCGGGGGACTACAAGAGACCCAGTACTTC.

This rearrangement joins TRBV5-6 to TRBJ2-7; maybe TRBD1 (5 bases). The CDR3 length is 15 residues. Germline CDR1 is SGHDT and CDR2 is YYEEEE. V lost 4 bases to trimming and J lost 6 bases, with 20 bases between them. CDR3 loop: CASSNTGSYLFEQYF. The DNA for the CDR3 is TGTGCCAGCAGCAACACAGGTTCCTACCTATTCGAGCAGTACTTC. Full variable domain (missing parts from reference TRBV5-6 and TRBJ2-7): DAGVTQSPTHLIKTRGQQVTLRCSPKSGHDTVSWYQQALGQGPQFIFQYYEEEERQRGNFPDRFSGHQFPNYSSELNVNALLLGDSALYLCASSNTGSYLFEQYFGPGTRLTVT.

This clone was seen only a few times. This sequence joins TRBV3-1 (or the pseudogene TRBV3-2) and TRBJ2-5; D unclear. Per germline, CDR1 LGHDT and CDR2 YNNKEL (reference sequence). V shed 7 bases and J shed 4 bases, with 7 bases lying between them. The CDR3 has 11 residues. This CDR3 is CASNSPETQYF. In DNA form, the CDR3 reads TGTGCCAGCAACTCGCCAGAGACCCAGTACTTC.

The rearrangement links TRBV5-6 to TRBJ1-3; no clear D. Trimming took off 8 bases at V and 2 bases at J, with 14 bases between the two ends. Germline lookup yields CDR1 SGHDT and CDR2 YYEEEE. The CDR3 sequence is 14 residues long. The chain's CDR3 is CASSSRGAGNTIYF. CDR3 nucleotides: TGTGCCAGTTCATCGCGCGGGGCTGGAAACACCATATATTTT.

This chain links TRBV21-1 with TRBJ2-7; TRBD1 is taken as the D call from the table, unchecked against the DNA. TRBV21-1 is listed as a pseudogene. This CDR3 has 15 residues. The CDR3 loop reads CASSKGQDSSYEQYF. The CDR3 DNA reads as TGTGCCAGCAGCAAAGGCCAGGACAGCTCCTACGAGCAGTACTTC.

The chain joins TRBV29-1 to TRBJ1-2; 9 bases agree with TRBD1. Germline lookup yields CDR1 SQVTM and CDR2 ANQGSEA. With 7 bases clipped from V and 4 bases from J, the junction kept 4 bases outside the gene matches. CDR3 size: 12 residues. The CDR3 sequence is CSGQDRGYGYTF. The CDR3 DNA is TGCAGCGGCCAGGACAGGGGCTATGGCTACACCTTC.

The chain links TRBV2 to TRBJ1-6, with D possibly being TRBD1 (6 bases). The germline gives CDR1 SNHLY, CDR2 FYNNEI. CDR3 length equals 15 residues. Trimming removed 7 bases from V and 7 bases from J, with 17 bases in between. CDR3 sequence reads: CASTTLHQGNSPLHF. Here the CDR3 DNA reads TGTGCCAGCACTACTCTACACCAGGGGAATTCACCCCTCCACTTT.

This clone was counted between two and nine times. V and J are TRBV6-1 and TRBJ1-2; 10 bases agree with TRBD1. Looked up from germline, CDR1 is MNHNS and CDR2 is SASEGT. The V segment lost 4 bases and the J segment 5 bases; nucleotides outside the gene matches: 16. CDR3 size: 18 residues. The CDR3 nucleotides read TGTGCCAGCAGTGCTCACCCAATAACGGGACAGGGGCAGTATGGCTACACCTTC. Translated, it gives CASSAHPITGQGQYGYTF.

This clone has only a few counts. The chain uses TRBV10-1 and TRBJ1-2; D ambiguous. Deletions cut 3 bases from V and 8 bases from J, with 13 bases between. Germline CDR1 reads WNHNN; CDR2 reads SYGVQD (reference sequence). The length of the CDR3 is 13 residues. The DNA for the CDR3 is TGCGCCAGCAGTGAAGACGGGAAGAAGGGCTACACCTTC. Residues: CASSEDGKKGYTF.

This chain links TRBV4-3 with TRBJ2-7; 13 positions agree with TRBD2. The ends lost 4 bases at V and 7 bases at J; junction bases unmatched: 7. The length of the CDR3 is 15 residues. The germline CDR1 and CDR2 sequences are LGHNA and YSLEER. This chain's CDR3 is CASSPRLAGGLEQYF. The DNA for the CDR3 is TGCGCCAGCAGCCCACGACTAGCGGGGGGACTGGAGCAGTACTTC.